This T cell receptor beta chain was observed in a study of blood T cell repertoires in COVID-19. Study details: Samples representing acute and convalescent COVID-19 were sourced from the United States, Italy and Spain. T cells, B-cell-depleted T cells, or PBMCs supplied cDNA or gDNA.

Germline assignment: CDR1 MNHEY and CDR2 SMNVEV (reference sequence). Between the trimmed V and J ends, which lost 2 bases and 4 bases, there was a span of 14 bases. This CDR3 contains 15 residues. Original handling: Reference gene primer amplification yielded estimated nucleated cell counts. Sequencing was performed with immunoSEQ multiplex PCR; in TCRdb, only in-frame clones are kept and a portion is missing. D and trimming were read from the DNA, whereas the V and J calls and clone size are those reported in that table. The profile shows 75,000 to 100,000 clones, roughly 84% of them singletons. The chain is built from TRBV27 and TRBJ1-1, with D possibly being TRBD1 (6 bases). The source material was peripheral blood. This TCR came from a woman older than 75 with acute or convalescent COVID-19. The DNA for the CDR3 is TGTGCCAGCAGTTTACGTTTGCCAGGGGTCACTGAAGCTTTCTTT. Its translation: CASSLRLPGVTEAFF.